This T cell receptor (beta chain) was found in a study of Tregs in tolerant kidney transplant recipients (dated by TCRdb to the late 2010s). Study-level background: The transplants used related donors with nonmyeloablative bone marrow transplantation, and mixed chimerism in the human trials was transient. During sorting of primary belatacept mixed lymphocyte reaction cultures, recipient cells were distinguished from donor cells with antibodies. Before combined kidney and bone marrow transplantation, this study identified donor-specific regulatory T cells using TCRbeta sequencing and then followed those same cells after transplant. Activated donor B cells were generated over about nine days on irradiated CD40L-expressing 3T3 cells in the presence of cyclosporin A and IL-4. Once the B cell culture was finished, the cells were sorted into two populations: CD4+CD8-CD25+CD127- and CD4+CD8-4-1BB+CD40L-. Sorted recipient Tregs were cultured for around 15 days with irradiated activated donor B cells plus IL-2, and restimulation was performed on day 11. Additional Treg samples were obtained by sorting recipient CD4+CD25+CD127- cells from a 3-day mixed lymphocyte reaction with belatacept, in some cases after a subsequent roughly 5-day donor restimulation.

This clone turned up a few times. Its antigen is unknown. No per-base quality is available; no much larger clone lies one base away. The CDR3 runs 15 amino acids, cysteine and phenylalanine included. Only the CDR3 DNA is retained, 45 bases long and in frame from the first base. V has 6 bases trimmed and J has 5 bases trimmed; junction bases matching no gene number 11. CDR1 LNHDA and CDR2 SQIVND were looked up in the germline V gene (reference sequence). The full study reports these points: Biological reproducibility was not directly assessed, although technical replication error appeared to be minimal. For some patients, the PCR primers changed as time went on, which meant samples from those patients could not be compared with one another at the nucleotide level. Expanding Tregs with activated donor B cells appeared to identify the most biologically relevant and donor-specific TCRbeta repertoire. Because the study included only a small number of patients, the results must be confirmed in larger populations and under other immunosuppression protocols. Donor-specific Treg expansion exceeded global Treg expansion in tolerant patients, suggesting antigen-driven rather than nonspecific expansion.

For TCRbeta CDR3 sequencing, genomic DNA was extracted from sorted cells using the QIAGEN DNeasy Blood and Tissue Kit. Through immunoSEQ, high-throughput TCRbeta CDR3 sequencing was done commercially, including PCR amplification with internal controls and bias correction. The study's own analysis went as follows. Unique productive TCRbeta sequences were defined by CDR3 nucleotide sequence where primers matched, otherwise by CDR3 amino acid sequence with Vbeta and Jbeta genes. Sequences were defined as donor-reactive when expanded at least 5-fold in CFSE-low cells versus unstimulated cells and present at a frequency of at least 0.01% in CFSE-low cells. Jensen-Shannon divergence, calculated on the top 100 TCRbeta sequences ranked by frequency, was used to quantify repertoire divergence. For any sample with multiple sequencing runs, sorting error was corrected in each run separately before the runs were pooled. As stored in TCRdb, this immuneACCESS dataset retains in-frame rearrangements with V and J assigned. A fraction of the clones does not appear; measured against another copy, unresolved V genes explain less than half of the discrepancy, and the remainder lacks a known reason. V, J and clone size derive from that table, while D and trimming were established from the DNA sequence. This sample has around 6,000 clones in its table, and about 90% of those were observed once. The ten largest clonotypes hold 3.5% of the sample.

This specimen's time point label, interpreted: blood sample drawn before combined kidney and bone marrow transplant. Patients were 4 combined kidney and bone marrow transplant recipients from the ITN036ST trial, and only these trial subjects had samples available. Healthy control blood was processed by Ficoll density gradient to PBMCs and cryopreserved; patient PBMCs were collected before and after transplant. Material: Tregs from blood cultured with allogeneic cells, obtained before the transplant. The rearranged chain carries TRBV19 and TRBJ2-3, with 7 bases matching TRBD1. The receptor comes from a human patient who received a combined kidney and bone marrow transplant. The CDR3 is CASSPLRGQKDTQYF. The DNA sequence is as follows: TGTGCCAGTAGCCCCCTGAGGGGGCAGAAAGATACGCAGTATTTT.